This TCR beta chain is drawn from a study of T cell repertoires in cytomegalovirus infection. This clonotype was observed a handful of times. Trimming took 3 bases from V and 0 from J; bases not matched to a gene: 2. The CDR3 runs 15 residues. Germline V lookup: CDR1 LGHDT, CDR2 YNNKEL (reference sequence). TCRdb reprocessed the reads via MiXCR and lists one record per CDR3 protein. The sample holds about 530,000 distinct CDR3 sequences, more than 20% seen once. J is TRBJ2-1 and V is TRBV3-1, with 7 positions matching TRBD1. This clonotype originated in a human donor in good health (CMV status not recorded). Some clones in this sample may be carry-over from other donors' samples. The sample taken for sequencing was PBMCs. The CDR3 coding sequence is TGTGCCAGCAGCCAGACAGGGCGCTCCTACAATGAGCAGTTCTTC. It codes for CASSQTGRSYNEQFF.